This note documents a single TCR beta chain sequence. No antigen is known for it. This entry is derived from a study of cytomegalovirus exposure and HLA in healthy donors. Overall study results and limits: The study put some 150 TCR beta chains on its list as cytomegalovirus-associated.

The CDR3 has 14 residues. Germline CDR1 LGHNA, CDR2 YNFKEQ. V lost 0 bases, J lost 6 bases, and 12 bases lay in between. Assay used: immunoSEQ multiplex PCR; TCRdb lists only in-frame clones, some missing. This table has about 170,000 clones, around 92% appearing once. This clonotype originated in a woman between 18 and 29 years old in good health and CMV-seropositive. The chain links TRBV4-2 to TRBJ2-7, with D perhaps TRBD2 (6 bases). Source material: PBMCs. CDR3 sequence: CASSQDRGVAEQYF. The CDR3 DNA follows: TGTGCCAGCAGCCAAGATCGCGGGGTTGCCGAGCAGTACTTC.